Below, 31 T cell receptor beta chains from the same sample are listed, as sequenced in a study of blood T cell repertoires in COVID-19. Assay used: immunoSEQ multiplex PCR; TCRdb lists only in-frame clones, some missing. The table has 200,000 to 250,000 clones, 83% seen once. Sequences were obtained from peripheral blood. These TCRs come from a woman aged 30 to 39 with COVID-19, enrolled during active disease.

The chain employs TRBV2 and TRBJ2-7; a possible D gene is TRBD2 (6 bases). CDR1 is SNHLY and CDR2 is FYNNEI in the germline V gene. The CDR3 is 11 residues long. Deletions cut 6 bases from V and 7 bases from J, with 10 bases between. The CDR3 coding sequence is TGTGCCAGCAGGGTACGGGGGGAGCAGTACTTC. It codes for CASRVRGEQYF. Combining the CDR3 with reference TRBV2 and TRBJ2-7 gives the whole variable domain EPEVTQTPSHQVTQMGQEVILRCVPISNHLYFYWYRQILGQKVEFLVSFYNNEISEKSEIFDDQFSVERPDGSNFTLKIRSTKLEDSAMYFCASRVRGEQYFGPGTRLTVT.

V usage is TRBV19 and J usage is TRBJ2-1; D possibly corresponds to TRBD2 (7 bases). Trimming cost V 3 bases and J 4 bases, with 19 bases left between them. CDR1 is LNHDA and CDR2 is SQIVND in the germline V gene (reference sequence). The length of the CDR3 is 17 residues. The CDR3 sequence: CASSIKGRGASYNEQFF. In DNA form, the CDR3 reads TGTGCCAGTAGTATTAAGGGTCGGGGGGCATCTTACAATGAGCAGTTCTTC.

This chain links TRBV9 with TRBJ2-5; no clear D. The CDR3 is made up of 12 amino acids. V was clipped by 2 bases and J by 0 bases, with 2 bases between them. Germline assignment: CDR1 SGDLS and CDR2 YYNGEE. Here the CDR3 DNA reads TGTGCCAGCAGCGTCAACCAAGAGACCCAGTACTTC. It specifies CASSVNQETQYF.

This clone has a single count. The chain is built from TRBV2 and TRBJ1-1; TRBD1 aligns across 7 bases. Germline assignment: CDR1 SNHLY and CDR2 FYNNEI. This CDR3 region has 14 residues. With 4 bases clipped from V and 7 bases from J, the junction kept 9 bases outside the gene matches. CDR3 nucleotides: TGTGCCAGCAGTGCGCAGGGGGTTGTGGGTGAAGCTTTCTTT. Translated, it gives CASSAQGVVGEAFF.

CDR3 coding DNA: TGTGCCAGCAGCCCCCGAGAGAAGAACACCGGGGAGCTGTTTTTT. It translates to CASSPREKNTGELFF. The rearrangement links TRBV7-2 to TRBJ2-2, with D unclear. V was pared by 5 bases and J by 1 base, with 11 bases between. Germline V lookup: CDR1 SGHTA, CDR2 FQGNSA. CDR3 length equals 15 residues.

This chain links TRBV5-1 with TRBJ1-1, with D perhaps matching TRBD1 (6 bases). V was trimmed by 0 bases and J by 2 bases, leaving 11 bases between them. This CDR3 contains 15 residues. CDR1 is SGHRS and CDR2 is YFSETQ in the germline V gene. The DNA for the CDR3 is TGCGCCAGCAGCTTGGAGGGGGTAGTAAACACTGAAGCTTTCTTT. Its protein product is CASSLEGVVNTEAFF.

The chain uses TRBV7-2 and TRBJ2-2; 7 nucleotides agree with TRBD2. Germline V gene lookup returns CDR1 SGHTA and CDR2 FQGNSA. The V and J ends lost 5 bases and 1 base, in that order; junction bases with no gene match: 7. The CDR3 is 16 amino acids. CDR3 sequence: CASSPLGGRNTGELFF. The CDR3 nucleotides read TGTGCCAGCAGCCCCCTGGGGGGGAGGAACACCGGGGAGCTGTTTTTT. The full variable domain, in which reference TRBV7-2 and TRBJ2-2 provide the parts outside the CDR3, is GAGVSQSPSNKVTEKGKDVELRCDPISGHTALYWYRQSLGQGLEFLIYFQGNSAPDKSGLPSDRFSAERTGGSVSTLTIQRTQQEDSAVYLCASSPLGGRNTGELFFGEGSRLTVL.

The CDR3 DNA reads as TGTGCCAGCAGCTTCACTAGGACTAGCGGGACACCCTACGAGCAGTACTTC. This gives the protein CASSFTRTSGTPYEQYF. J is TRBJ2-7 and V is TRBV7-2; 12 bases agree with TRBD2. The length of the CDR3 is 17 residues. Unmatched junction bases numbered 8, after V lost 3 bases and J lost 2 bases. CDR1 and CDR2 from the germline V gene are SGHTA and FQGNSA.

The chain combines TRBV4-3 with TRBJ1-2; 12 bases line up with TRBD1. Germline V CDR1 and CDR2: LGHNA, YSLEER. The CDR3 has 15 residues. V was pared by 4 bases and J by 4 bases, with 4 bases of the junction left unmatched. The CDR3 region has the DNA TGCGCCAGCAGCCGTGGGACAGGGGGCGGCTATGGCTACACCTTC. Its protein product is CASSRGTGGGYGYTF.

The chain recombines TRBV11-1 with TRBJ1-5; D is undetermined. The V and J ends lost 5 bases and 0 bases respectively, with 8 bases between them. The V gene's germline CDR1 is SGHAT and CDR2 FQDESV (reference sequence). This CDR3 comprises 14 residues. CDR3 amino acids: CASSTGYSNQPQHF. CDR3 sequence (DNA): TGTGCCAGCAGCACGGGATATAGCAATCAGCCCCAGCATTTT.

The chain is built from TRBV12-3 or TRBV12-4 and TRBJ2-5; TRBD1 matches at 7 bases. J lost 5 bases, V lost 7 bases, and 7 bases had no gene match. This CDR3 has 13 residues. The CDR3 here is CASTHRGGETQYF. In nucleotides, the CDR3 is TGTGCCAGCACACACAGGGGCGGGGAGACCCAGTACTTC.

CDR3 in DNA: TGTGCCAGCAGTTACTACAGGGACGAATATGGCTACACCTTC. Protein: CASSYYRDEYGYTF. The chain links TRBV6-5 to TRBJ1-2, with a possible D match to TRBD1 (6 bases). Per germline, CDR1 MNHEY and CDR2 SVGAGI. V lost 1 base to trimming and J lost 5 bases, with 11 bases between them. The CDR3 sequence is 14 residues long.

The chain combines TRBV28 with TRBJ1-1; D may be TRBD1 (6 bases). Germline values: CDR1 MDHEN, CDR2 SYDVKM. The CDR3 loop spans 13 amino acids. The V end lost 6 bases, the J end lost 11 bases, and 19 bases lay between the germline ends. The CDR3 sequence: CASRKRTDSWAFF. In nucleotides, the CDR3 is TGTGCCAGCAGGAAGAGAACGGACAGCTGGGCTTTCTTT. Together with reference TRBV28 and TRBJ1-1, the CDR3 gives the full variable domain: DVKVTQSSRYLVKRTGEKVFLECVQDMDHENMFWYRQDPGLGLRLIYFSYDVKMKEKGDIPEGYSVSREKKERFSLILESASTNQTSMYLCASRKRTDSWAFFGQGTRLTVV.

V and J are TRBV2 and TRBJ2-6; 7 bases line up with TRBD1. V gave up 7 bases and J gave up 4 bases; unmatched junction bases: 13. CDR1 and CDR2 from the germline V gene are SNHLY and FYNNEI. The CDR3 runs to 17 residues. Here the CDR3 reads CASTWQGDSRGANVLTF. CDR3 DNA: TGTGCCAGCACGTGGCAGGGGGATTCTAGAGGGGCCAACGTCCTGACTTTC.

The chain uses TRBV19 and TRBJ1-2; D is undetermined. The CDR3 spans 13 residues. Germline V gene lookup returns CDR1 LNHDA and CDR2 SQIVND (reference sequence). The ends were cut back, 7 bases at V and 3 bases at J, with 12 bases in the middle. CDR3 sequence: CASKSSGDYGYTF. CDR3 in DNA: TGTGCCAGTAAGAGTAGCGGGGACTATGGCTACACCTTC.

V is TRBV3-1 (or the pseudogene TRBV3-2) and J is TRBJ2-3, with D perhaps TRBD1 or TRBD2 (6 bases each). V lost 4 bases and J lost 1, with 15 bases in between. Germline CDR1 is LGHDT and CDR2 is YNNKEL (reference sequence). The CDR3 contains 16 residues. CDR3 sequence (DNA): TGTGCCAGCAGCCTAGAGGGGGGACGGGGCACAGATACGCAGTATTTT. It codes for CASSLEGGRGTDTQYF.

Points on this clone: Other DNA variants within this sample encode the same CDR3. In DNA, the CDR3 is TGTGCCAGCAGCTTGGGGGGGGATACAGATACGCAGTATTTT. Its translation: CASSLGGDTDTQYF. V and J are TRBV11-3 and TRBJ2-3; TRBD2 aligns across 7 bases. The CDR3 is 14 residues long. Germline-derived CDR1 and CDR2 are SGHNT and YENEEA. Trimming at V came to 3 bases and at J to 3 bases, leaving 3 bases not matched to a gene.

The chain joins TRBV13 to TRBJ1-3; D not certain. Trimming cost V 5 bases and J 2 bases, with 7 bases left between them. The CDR3 loop spans 13 amino acids. Looked up from germline, CDR1 is PRHDT and CDR2 is FYEKMQ (reference sequence). The CDR3 DNA reads as TGTGCCAGCAGCCCTACTGCTGGAAACACCATATATTTT. Translating it yields CASSPTAGNTIYF.

The chain uses TRBV18 and TRBJ2-5; 8 positions match TRBD2. Germline V gene data show CDR1 as KGHSH and CDR2 as LQKENI. The CDR3 consists of 16 residues. Germline trimming cut 1 base from V and 1 base from J; bases unmatched to any gene: 5. The CDR3 DNA follows: TGTGCCAGCTCACCACTGGTAGCGGGACTCCAAGAGACCCAGTACTTC. It translates to CASSPLVAGLQETQYF.

The chain uses TRBV11-1 and TRBJ2-7, with 10 bases aligning to TRBD1. With V trimmed by 7 bases and J by 5 bases, 8 bases remained unmatched. This CDR3 has 14 amino acids. CDR1 and CDR2 from the germline V gene are SGHAT and FQDESV (reference sequence). In nucleotides, the CDR3 is TGTGCCAGCAAGCCCGGACAGGGGGTCCACGAGCAGTACTTC. Amino acids: CASKPGQGVHEQYF.

This clone was counted once. This sequence joins TRBV4-3 and TRBJ2-7, with D perhaps TRBD2 (5 bases). The CDR3 length is 15 residues. Germline loops: CDR1 LGHNA, CDR2 YSLEER. With 3 bases removed from V and 0 bases from J, the gap between germline ends came to 12 bases. CDR3 in DNA: TGCGCCAGCAGCCACCGAGCGGTTAGCTCCTACGAGCAGTACTTC. Translated: CASSHRAVSSYEQYF.

J is TRBJ2-2 and V is TRBV5-6; D remains unclear. Trimming left V 0 bases short and J 6 bases short, with 3 bases between. There are 12 residues in the CDR3. CDR1 and CDR2 from the germline V gene are SGHDT and YYEEEE. CDR3 DNA sequence: TGTGCCAGCAGCTTGGGAGCCGGGGAGCTGTTTTTT. This translates into CASSLGAGELFF.

This chain joins TRBV2 and TRBJ2-3, with 10 bases identical to TRBD2. The CDR3 extends over 15 amino acids. In germline, CDR1 is SNHLY, CDR2 FYNNEI. V was pared by 4 bases and J by 4 bases, with 5 bases of the junction left unmatched. For the CDR3, the DNA is TGTGCCAGCAGTGTGGTAGCGGGAGGATCAGATACGCAGTATTTT. This sequence encodes CASSVVAGGSDTQYF.

There are a few counts of this clone. The V and J genes are TRBV10-3 and TRBJ1-1; 7 positions agree with TRBD1. CDR1 and CDR2 (germline): ENHRY, SYGVKD. There are 14 residues in the CDR3. The junction had 8 bases not matched to a gene; V was cut back by 2 bases and J by 8 bases. Here the CDR3 reads CAISEPTTGTEAFF. Written as DNA, the CDR3 is TGTGCCATCAGTGAGCCAACGACAGGGACCGAAGCTTTCTTT.

This clone was detected only once. Written as DNA, the CDR3 is TGCGCCAGCAGCCAAGATGGGGGGTACCAAGAGACCCAGTACTTC. Residues: CASSQDGGYQETQYF. This chain links TRBV4-3 with TRBJ2-5, with a possible D match to TRBD2 (6 bases). Germline V CDR1 and CDR2: LGHNA, YSLEER. This CDR3 is built from 15 residues. Trimming removed 0 bases from V and 0 bases from J, with 8 bases in between.

The V gene is TRBV12-5, the J gene TRBJ2-1, with 8 positions matching TRBD1. CDR3 length: 16 amino acids. The germline CDR1 and CDR2 sequences are LGHNT and FRNRAP. J lost 5 bases, V lost 7 bases, and 13 bases had no gene match. The CDR3 DNA is TGTGCTAGTGTCAGGGACAGGAGTACCCTTAACAATGAGCAGTTCTTC. This sequence encodes CASVRDRSTLNNEQFF.

The chain recombines TRBV5-4 with TRBJ1-2, with 9 bases matching TRBD1. The trim removed 5 bases at V and 3 bases at J, leaving 11 bases unmatched. The germline CDR1 and CDR2 sequences are SGHNT and YYREEE (reference sequence). This CDR3 region has 16 residues. CDR3 sequence: CASRPTGGARYYGYTF. The CDR3 DNA is TGTGCCAGCAGGCCGACAGGGGGGGCCCGATACTATGGCTACACCTTC.

The chain combines TRBV7-3 with TRBJ2-3; TRBD1 is a possible D gene (5 bases). The CDR3 sequence is 15 residues long. The ends were cut back, 2 bases at V and 2 bases at J, with 11 bases in the middle. In germline, CDR1 is SGHTA, CDR2 FQGTGA. CDR3 in DNA: TGTGCCAGCAGCTTACTGGGCAGGGACACAGATACGCAGTATTTT. This gives the protein CASSLLGRDTDTQYF.

The chain joins TRBV5-4 to TRBJ2-1; TRBD2 matches 8 bases. This CDR3 region has 15 residues. V shed 5 bases and J 5 bases; nucleotides not matched to a gene: 9. Germline V lookup: CDR1 SGHNT, CDR2 YYREEE (reference sequence). Written as DNA, the CDR3 is TGTGCCAGCAGATCCGGGACTAGGAGGGACAATGAGCAGTTCTTC. It codes for CASRSGTRRDNEQFF.

CDR3 DNA: TGTGCCAGCAGTTTGGCCGGACAGGGACTGAACACTGAAGCTTTCTTT. Protein product: CASSLAGQGLNTEAFF. The rearrangement uses TRBV27 and TRBJ1-1, with 8 bases matching TRBD1. Germline assignment: CDR1 MNHEY and CDR2 SMNVEV (reference sequence). The CDR3 totals 16 residues. J gave up 0 bases and V 3 bases, and 6 bases lay outside the gene matches.

This chain joins TRBV10-3 and TRBJ1-2, with 8 bases matching TRBD1. CDR1 and CDR2 from the germline V gene are ENHRY and SYGVKD. This CDR3 comprises 16 residues. The V and J ends lost 7 bases and 3 bases, in that order; junction bases with no gene match: 13. The CDR3 DNA reads as TGTGCCATCAAGCCATTATTCGACAGGGGATACTATGGCTACACCTTC. As protein: CAIKPLFDRGYYGYTF.